The clone carrying this T cell receptor beta chain has at least ten counts. A much larger clonotype is one base distant, so this may be a read error. Germline CDR1 is SGHTA and CDR2 is FQGNSA. V was cut by 6 bases and J by 0 bases, with 15 bases left in between. This CDR3 comprises 15 residues. This library used 300 to 500 ng RNA and molecular barcoded adaptors spanning alpha/delta and beta/gamma chains. One entry per CDR3 protein results from TCRdb running MiXCR on the reads. The table has about 5,200 distinct CDR3 sequences, approximately 20% seen once. This entry belongs to a study of read filtering for tumor transcriptome and immune sequencing. Whole-study context: Whole-transcriptome libraries were prepared after DNase treatment.

The rearrangement links TRBV7-2 to TRBJ2-7; possibly TRBD2 for D (6 bases). The TCR originated in a donor at least 40 years old with multiple myeloma. The sample taken for sequencing was a population of CD138-negative cells sorted from bone marrow. CDR3: CASSSCGAFSYEQYF. CDR3 nucleotides: TGTGCCAGCAGTAGCTGCGGGGCATTCTCCTACGAGCAGTACTTC.